Sequencing of this TCR beta chain was carried out in a study of blood T cell repertoires in COVID-19. At the level of the study: The United States, Italy and Spain provided the acute and convalescent COVID-19 samples.

Source study methods: Estimates of nucleated cell counts were drawn from the amplification of reference gene primers. Sequenced by immunoSEQ multiplex PCR; TCRdb stores in-frame clones only, minus some. V, J and clone size derive from that table, while D and trimming were established from the DNA sequence. The data show 150,000 to 200,000 clones, 86% seen once. Sequenced sample: peripheral blood. This TCR came from a man younger than 30 with acute or convalescent COVID-19.

DNA for the CDR3: TGTGCCTGGGCTACTGACAGTAATCAGCCCCAGCATTTT. This gives the protein CAWATDSNQPQHF. This rearrangement joins TRBV30 to TRBJ1-5; a weak D match, TRBD1 (5 bases). Trimming pared 5 bases from V and 4 bases from J, leaving 12 bases between. Germline V gives CDR1 GTSNPN, CDR2 SVGIG (reference sequence). There are 13 residues in the CDR3.